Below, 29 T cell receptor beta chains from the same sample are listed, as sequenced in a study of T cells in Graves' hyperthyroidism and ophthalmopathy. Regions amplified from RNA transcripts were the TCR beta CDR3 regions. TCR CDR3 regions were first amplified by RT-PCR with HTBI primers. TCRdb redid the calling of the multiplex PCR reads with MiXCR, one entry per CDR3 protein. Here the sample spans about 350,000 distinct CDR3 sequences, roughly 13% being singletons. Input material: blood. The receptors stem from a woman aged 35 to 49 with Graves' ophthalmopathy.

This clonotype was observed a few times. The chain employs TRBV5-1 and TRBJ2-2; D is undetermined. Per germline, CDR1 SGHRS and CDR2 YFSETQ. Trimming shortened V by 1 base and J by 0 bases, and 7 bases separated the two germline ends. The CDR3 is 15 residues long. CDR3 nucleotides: TGCGCCAGCAGCTTGCGGACCACGAACACCGGGGAGCTGTTTTTT. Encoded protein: CASSLRTTNTGELFF.

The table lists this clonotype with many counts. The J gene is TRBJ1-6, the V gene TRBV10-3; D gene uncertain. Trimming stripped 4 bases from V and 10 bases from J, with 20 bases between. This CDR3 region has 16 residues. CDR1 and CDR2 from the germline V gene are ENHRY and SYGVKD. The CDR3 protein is CAISALQRNVGSPLHF. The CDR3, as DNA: TGTGCCATCAGTGCCCTTCAGCGGAATGTCGGCTCACCCCTCCACTTT.

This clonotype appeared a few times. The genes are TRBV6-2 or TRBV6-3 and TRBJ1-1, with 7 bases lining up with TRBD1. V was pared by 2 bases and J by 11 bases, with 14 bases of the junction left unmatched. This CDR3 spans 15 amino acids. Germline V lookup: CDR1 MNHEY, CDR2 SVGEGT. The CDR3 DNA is TGTGCCAGCAGTTACCGCAACAGGGGCGGTGGAGATGCTTTCTTT. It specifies CASSYRNRGGGDAFF.

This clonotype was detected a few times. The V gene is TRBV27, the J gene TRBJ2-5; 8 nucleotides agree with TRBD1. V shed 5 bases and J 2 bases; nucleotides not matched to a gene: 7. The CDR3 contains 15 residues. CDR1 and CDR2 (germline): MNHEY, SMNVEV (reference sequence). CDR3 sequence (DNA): TGTGCCAGCAGTCCACACAGGGGGTTTCAAGAGACCCAGTACTTC. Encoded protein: CASSPHRGFQETQYF.

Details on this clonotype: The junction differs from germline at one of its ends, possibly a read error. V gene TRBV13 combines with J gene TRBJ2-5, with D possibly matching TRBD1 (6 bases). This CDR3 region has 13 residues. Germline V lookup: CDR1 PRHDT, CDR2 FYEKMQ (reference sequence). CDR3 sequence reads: CASSTDSPETQYF. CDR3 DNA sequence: TGCGCCAGCAGCACGGACAGTCCAGAGACCCAGTACTTC.

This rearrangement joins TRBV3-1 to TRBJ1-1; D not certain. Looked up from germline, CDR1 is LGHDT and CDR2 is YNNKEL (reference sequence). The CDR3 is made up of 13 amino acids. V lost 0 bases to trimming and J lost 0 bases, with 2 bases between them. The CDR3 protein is CASSQDMNTEAFF. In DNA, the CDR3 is TGTGCCAGCAGCCAAGACATGAACACTGAAGCTTTCTTT.

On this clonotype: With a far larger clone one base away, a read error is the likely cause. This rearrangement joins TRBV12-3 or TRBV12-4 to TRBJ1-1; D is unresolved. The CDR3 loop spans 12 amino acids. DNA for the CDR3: TGTGCCGGCAGCCTTAGGTACACTGAAGCTTTCTTT. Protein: CAGSLRYTEAFF.

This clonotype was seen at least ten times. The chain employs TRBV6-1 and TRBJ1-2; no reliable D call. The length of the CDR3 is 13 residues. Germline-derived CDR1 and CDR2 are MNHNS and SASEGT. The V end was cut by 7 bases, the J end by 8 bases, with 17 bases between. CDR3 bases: TGTGCCAGCACCGAAGGGCCCCTTCGCGGCTACACCTTC. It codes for CASTEGPLRGYTF.

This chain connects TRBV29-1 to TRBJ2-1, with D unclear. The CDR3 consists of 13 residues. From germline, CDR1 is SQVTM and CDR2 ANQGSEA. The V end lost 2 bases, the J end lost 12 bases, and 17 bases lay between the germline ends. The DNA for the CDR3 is TGCAGCGTTGAAAAGACACCTAGGACGGGGCAGTTCTTC. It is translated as CSVEKTPRTGQFF.

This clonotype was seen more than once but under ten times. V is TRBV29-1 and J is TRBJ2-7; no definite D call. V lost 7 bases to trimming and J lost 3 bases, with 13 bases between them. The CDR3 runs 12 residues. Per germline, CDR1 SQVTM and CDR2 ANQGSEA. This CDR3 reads CSAESTGYEQYF. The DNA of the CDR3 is TGCAGCGCTGAGAGCACCGGCTACGAGCAGTACTTC.

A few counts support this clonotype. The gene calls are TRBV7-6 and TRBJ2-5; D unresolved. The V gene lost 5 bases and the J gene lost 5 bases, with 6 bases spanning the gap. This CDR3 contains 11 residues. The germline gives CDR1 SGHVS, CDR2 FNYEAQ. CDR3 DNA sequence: TGTGCCAGCAGCGGAAAGGAGACCCAGTACTTC. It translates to CASSGKETQYF.

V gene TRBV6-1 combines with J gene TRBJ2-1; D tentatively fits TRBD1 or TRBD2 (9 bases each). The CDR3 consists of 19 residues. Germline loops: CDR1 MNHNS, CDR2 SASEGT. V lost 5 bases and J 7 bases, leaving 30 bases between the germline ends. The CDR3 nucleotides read TGTGCCAGCAGTCCCGGACAGGGGAAGGGCGGGGGGGCCAGGAATGAGCAGTTCTTC. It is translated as CASSPGQGKGGGARNEQFF.

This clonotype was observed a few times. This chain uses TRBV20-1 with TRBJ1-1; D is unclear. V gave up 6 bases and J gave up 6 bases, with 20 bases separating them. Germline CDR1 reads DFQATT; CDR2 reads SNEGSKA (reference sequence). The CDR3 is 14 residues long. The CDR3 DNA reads TGCAGTGCAGAATCAAGGGTTTTAGTTGCTGAAGCTTTCTTT. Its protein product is CSAESRVLVAEAFF.

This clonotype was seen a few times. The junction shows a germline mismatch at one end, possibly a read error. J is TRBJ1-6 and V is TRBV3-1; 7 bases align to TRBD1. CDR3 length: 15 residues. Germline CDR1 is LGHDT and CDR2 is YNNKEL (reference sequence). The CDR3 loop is CAGSRTGDSNSPLHF. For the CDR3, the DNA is TGTGCCGGCAGCCGGACAGGCGACAGCAATTCACCCCTCCACTTT.

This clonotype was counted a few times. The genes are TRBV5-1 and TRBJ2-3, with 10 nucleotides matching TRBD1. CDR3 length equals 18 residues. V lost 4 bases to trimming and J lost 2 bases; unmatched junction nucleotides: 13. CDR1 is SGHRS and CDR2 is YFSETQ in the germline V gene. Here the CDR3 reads CASSPGRGQGLLTDTQYF. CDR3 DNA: TGCGCCAGCAGCCCAGGAAGGGGACAGGGGCTACTCACAGATACGCAGTATTTT.

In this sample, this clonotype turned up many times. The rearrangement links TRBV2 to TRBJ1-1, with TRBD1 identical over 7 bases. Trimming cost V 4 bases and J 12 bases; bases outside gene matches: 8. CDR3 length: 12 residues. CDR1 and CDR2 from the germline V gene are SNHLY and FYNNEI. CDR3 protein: CASSVHRGVTFF. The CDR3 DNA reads TGTGCCAGCAGTGTCCACAGGGGAGTGACTTTCTTT.

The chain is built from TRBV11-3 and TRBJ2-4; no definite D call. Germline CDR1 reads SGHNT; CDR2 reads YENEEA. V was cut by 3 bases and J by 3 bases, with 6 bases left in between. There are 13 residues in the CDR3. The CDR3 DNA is TGTGCCAGCAGCTTGAACAGCAAAAACATTCAGTACTTC. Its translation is CASSLNSKNIQYF.

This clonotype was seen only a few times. This CDR3 is CASSLYPGSSSYEQYF. The CDR3 bases are TGTGCCAGCAGCCTCTATCCGGGAAGCAGCTCCTACGAGCAGTACTTC. This chain joins TRBV27 and TRBJ2-7; possible D gene TRBD2, 5 bases. Deletions cut 6 bases from V and 0 bases from J, with 18 bases between. Germline CDR1 and CDR2: MNHEY and SMNVEV (reference sequence). CDR3 length equals 16 residues.

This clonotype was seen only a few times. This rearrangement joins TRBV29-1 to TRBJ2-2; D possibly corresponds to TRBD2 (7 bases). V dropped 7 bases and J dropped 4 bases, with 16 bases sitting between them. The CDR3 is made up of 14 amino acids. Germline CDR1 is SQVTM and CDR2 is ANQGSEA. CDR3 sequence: CSGHGGGSTGELFF. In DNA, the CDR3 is TGCAGCGGACACGGGGGCGGGAGCACCGGGGAGCTGTTTTTT.

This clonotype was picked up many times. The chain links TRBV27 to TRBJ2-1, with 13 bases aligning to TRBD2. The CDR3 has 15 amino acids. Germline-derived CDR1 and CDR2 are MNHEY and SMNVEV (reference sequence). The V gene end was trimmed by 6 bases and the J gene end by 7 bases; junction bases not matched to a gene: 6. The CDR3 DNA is TGTGCCAGCAGGGATAGGGGACTAGCGGGAAATGAGCAGTTCTTC. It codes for CASRDRGLAGNEQFF.

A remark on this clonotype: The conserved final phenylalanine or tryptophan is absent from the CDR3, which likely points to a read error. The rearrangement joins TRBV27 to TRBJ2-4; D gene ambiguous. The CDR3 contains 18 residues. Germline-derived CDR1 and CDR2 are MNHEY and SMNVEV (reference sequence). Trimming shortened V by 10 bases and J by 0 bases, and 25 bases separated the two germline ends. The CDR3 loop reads CAKPPARNNPLAKNIQYL. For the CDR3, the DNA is TGTGCCAAACCACCAGCCCGTAATAATCCGCTAGCCAAAAACATTCAGTACCTT.

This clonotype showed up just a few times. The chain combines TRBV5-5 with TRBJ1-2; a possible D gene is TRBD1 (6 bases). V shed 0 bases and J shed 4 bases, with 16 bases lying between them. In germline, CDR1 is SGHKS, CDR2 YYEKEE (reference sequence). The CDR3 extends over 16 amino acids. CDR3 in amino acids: CASSLGQNREAYGYTF. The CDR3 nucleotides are TGTGCCAGCAGCTTGGGGCAAAACAGGGAAGCCTATGGCTACACCTTC.

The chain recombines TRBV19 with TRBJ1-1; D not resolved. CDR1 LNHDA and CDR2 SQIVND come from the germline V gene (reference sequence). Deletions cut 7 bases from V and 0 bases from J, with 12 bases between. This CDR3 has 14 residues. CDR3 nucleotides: TGTGCCAGTAATCCCCCAGCCCTGAACACTGAAGCTTTCTTT. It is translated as CASNPPALNTEAFF.

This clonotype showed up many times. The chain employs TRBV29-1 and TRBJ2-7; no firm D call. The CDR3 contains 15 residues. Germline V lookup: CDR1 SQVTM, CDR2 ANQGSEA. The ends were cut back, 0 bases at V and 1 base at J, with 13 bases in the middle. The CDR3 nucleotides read TGCAGCGTTGAAGAGTGGCGTTCAACGTCCTACGAGCAGTACTTC. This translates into CSVEEWRSTSYEQYF.

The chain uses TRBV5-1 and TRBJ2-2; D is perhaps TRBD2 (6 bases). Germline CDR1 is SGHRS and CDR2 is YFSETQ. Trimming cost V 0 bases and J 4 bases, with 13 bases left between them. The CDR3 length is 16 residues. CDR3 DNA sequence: TGCGCCAGCAGCTTGGCCAGAGGGACTTTCACCGGGGAGCTGTTTTTT. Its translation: CASSLARGTFTGELFF.

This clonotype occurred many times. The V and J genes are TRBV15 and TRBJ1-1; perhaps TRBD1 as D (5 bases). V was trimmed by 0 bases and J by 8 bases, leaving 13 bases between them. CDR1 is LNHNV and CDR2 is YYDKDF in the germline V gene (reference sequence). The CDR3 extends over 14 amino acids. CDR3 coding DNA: TGTGCCACCAGCAGAGACCCCACGGGGGGGGAAGCTTTCTTT. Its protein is CATSRDPTGGEAFF.

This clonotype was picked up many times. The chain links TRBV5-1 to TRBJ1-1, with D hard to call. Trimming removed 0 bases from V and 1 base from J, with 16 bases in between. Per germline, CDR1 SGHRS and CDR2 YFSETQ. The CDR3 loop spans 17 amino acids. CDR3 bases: TGCGCCAGCAGCTTGGCCGGCCCAGGTGAGGCGAACACTGAAGCTTTCTTT. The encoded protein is CASSLAGPGEANTEAFF.

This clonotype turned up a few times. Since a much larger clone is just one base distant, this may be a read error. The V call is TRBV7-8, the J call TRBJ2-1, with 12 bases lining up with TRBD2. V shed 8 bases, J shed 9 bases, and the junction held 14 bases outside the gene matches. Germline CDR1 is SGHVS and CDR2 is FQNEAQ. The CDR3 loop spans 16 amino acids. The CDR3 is CASGYRASGGDSEQFF. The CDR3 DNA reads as TGTGCCAGCGGCTACCGGGCTAGCGGGGGGGATAGTGAGCAGTTCTTC.

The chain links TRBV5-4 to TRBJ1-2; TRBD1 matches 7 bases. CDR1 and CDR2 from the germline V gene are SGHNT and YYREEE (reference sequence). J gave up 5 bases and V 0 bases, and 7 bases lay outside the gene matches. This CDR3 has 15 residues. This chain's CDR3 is CASSLAAGTDYGYTF. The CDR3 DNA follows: TGTGCCAGCAGCTTGGCCGCCGGGACAGATTATGGCTACACCTTC.